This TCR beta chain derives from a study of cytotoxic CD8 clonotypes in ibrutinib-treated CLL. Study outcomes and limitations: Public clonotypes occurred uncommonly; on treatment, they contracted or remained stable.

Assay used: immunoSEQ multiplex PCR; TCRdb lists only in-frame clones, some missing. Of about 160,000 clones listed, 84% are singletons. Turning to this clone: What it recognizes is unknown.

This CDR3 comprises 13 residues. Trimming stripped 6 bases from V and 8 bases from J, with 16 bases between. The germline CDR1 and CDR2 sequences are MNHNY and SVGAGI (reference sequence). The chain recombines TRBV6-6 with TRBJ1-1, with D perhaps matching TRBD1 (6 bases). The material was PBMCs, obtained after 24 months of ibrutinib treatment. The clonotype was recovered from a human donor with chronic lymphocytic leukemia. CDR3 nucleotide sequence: TGTGCCAGCAGCCTAAGAAGTACAGGGGAAGCTTTCTTT. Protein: CASSLRSTGEAFF.